A selection of T cell receptor beta chains follows, all from one sample in a study of blood T cell repertoires in COVID-19. Sequencing used immunoSEQ multiplex PCR; TCRdb keeps in-frame clones, though not all of them. The sample yields approximately 260,000 clones, 82% seen once. The sample was peripheral blood. The receptor set was obtained from a woman of 80 years or more with active or convalescent COVID-19. CDR3s leave out the opening cysteine and the closing phenylalanine or tryptophan. Expanded clones are given a class, and other clones once, few, many or no size at all.

-	TRBV19	TRBJ2-1	ASSTIAGGSYNEQF
-	TRBV4-1	TRBJ1-4	ASSQGYGEYEKLF
-	TRBV5-1	TRBJ2-5	ASNRDRGETQY
-	TRBV3-1/TRBV3-2	TRBJ1-2	ASSQGPGQGDYGYT
-	TRBV5-5	TRBJ2-3	ASSPTSGRTDTQY
-	TRBV6-1	TRBJ2-3	ASSEALAVSTDTQY
-	TRBV28	TRBJ1-6	ASSFQETPLH
few	TRBV6-1	TRBJ1-5	ASSGERQGSTLSNQPQH
-	TRBV27	TRBJ2-6	ASSLSGHRSVLT
-	TRBV28	TRBJ1-4	ASSFLQGGGEKLF
-	TRBV4-2	TRBJ1-1	ASSRGGRAF
once	TRBV20-1	TRBJ2-7	SASRTGDTYEQY
-	TRBV6-5	TRBJ1-2	ATRDIGINYGYT
-	TRBV5-6	TRBJ2-7	ASSRYGTSGSSEQY
once	TRBV27	TRBJ1-2	ASSPGGNYGYT
-	TRBV27	TRBJ1-6	ASSRTGTSYNSPLH
-	TRBV5-1	TRBJ2-3	ASSSTGTIGDTQY
-	TRBV5-6	TRBJ1-4	ASSYRGLLNEKLF
-	TRBV9	TRBJ2-1	ASSRVSYNEQF
-	TRBV29-1	TRBJ2-7	SVERGQGGEQY
-	TRBV11-2	TRBJ1-1	ASSPQQGNTEAF
-	TRBV15	TRBJ1-2	ATSRDTRYPKGYT
-	TRBV19	TRBJ2-5	ASSQVSAGKTQY
-	TRBV7-9	TRBJ1-5	ASSSQGGSNQPQH
-	TRBV10-1	TRBJ2-5	ASSNGGSLETQY
-	TRBV27	TRBJ2-4	ASSLGGEGNIQY
-	TRBV5-1	TRBJ2-3	ASSQGVQPATDTQY
-	TRBV19	TRBJ2-3	ASSIAGWLTDTQY
-	TRBV7-8	TRBJ1-4	ASSLGRGDSGEKLF
-	TRBV27	TRBJ2-5	ASSSTGGLGETQY
-	TRBV6-2/TRBV6-3	TRBJ1-5	ASSSGNSNQPQH
-	TRBV18	TRBJ2-1	ASSPRTSGSSYNEQF
-	TRBV28	TRBJ1-6	ASTGTGVNSPLH
-	TRBV20-1	TRBJ2-7	SASLRGQGSHEQY
-	TRBV25-1	TRBJ2-7	ASSPAGSYEQY
-	TRBV5-1	TRBJ1-2	ASSLAGTGGEGYT
many	TRBV6-1	TRBJ1-6	ASSGLGQLANSPLH
-	TRBV7-9	TRBJ1-2	ASSFGQGDGYT
-	TRBV20-1	TRBJ1-1	SARGDSEAF
few	TRBV9	TRBJ2-7	ASSVDGGTTYEQY
-	TRBV30	TRBJ1-5	AWSVRGRGNQPQH
-	TRBV5-1	TRBJ2-2	ASNQDRANTGELF
few	TRBV3-1/TRBV3-2	TRBJ1-6	ASSQDLSSPLH
-	TRBV9	TRBJ2-3	ASSVDAGGQADTQY
-	TRBV6-5	TRBJ2-7	ASSYSGARTYEQY
-	TRBV11-2	TRBJ2-3	ASSFPGTDTQY
-	TRBV6-6	TRBJ1-4	ASSYSREKLF
-	TRBV27	TRBJ2-7	ASSTSRSYEQY
-	TRBV11-3	TRBJ2-7	ASSLESGSEQY
-	TRBV28	TRBJ2-7	ASSSSRGLGRGEQY
-	TRBV5-6	TRBJ1-2	ASSSGQDGYT
-	TRBV3-1/TRBV3-2	TRBJ1-2	ASSQDTGDYGYT
-	TRBV28	TRBJ1-2	ASSSAARQGRAYT
-	TRBV5-1	TRBJ2-7	ASSLVPGSYEQY
once	TRBV27	TRBJ1-1	ASSLYLNTEAF